Listed below are T cell receptor beta chains from one sample, sequenced in a study of blood T cell repertoires in COVID-19. Sequenced by immunoSEQ multiplex PCR; TCRdb stores in-frame clones only, minus some. Of about 120,000 clones listed, around 90% are singletons. The sample comprised peripheral blood. The receptors stem from a woman aged 55-69 years with COVID-19, enrolled during active disease. Both conserved end residues are part of each CDR3. The D gene is left open where the match is weak. Clone size is shown for a subset of rows, as once, few, many or a class of expanded clone.

J,D,size,V,CDR3,DNA
TRBJ2-3,-,-,TRBV13,CASSSGLSTDTQYF,TGTGCCAGCAGCTCGGGACTGAGCACAGATACGCAGTATTTT
TRBJ2-1,TRBD1,-,TRBV7-9,CASSLEQGLYNEQFF,TGTGCCAGCAGCTTAGAACAGGGGCTCTACAATGAGCAGTTCTTC
TRBJ1-2,TRBD1,-,TRBV4-3,CASSQRTGEWIYTF,TGCGCCAGCAGCCAAAGAACAGGGGAATGGATCTACACCTTC
TRBJ1-2,-,-,TRBV7-2,CASSPDSSQGYTF,TGTGCCAGCAGCCCGGACAGCTCTCAGGGCTACACCTTC
TRBJ1-5,TRBD1,once,TRBV12-5,CASGPLPRQGSIHQPQHF,TGTGCTAGTGGCCCGTTACCCAGACAGGGGTCCATCCATCAGCCCCAGCATTTT
TRBJ1-6,-,-,TRBV10-1,CATDFRRGISYNSPLHF,TGCGCCACGGACTTTAGACGGGGAATATCCTATAATTCACCCCTCCACTTT
TRBJ1-2,-,-,TRBV28,CASRPEVYYGYTF,TGTGCCAGCAGGCCAGAGGTTTACTATGGCTACACCTTC
TRBJ1-1,TRBD1,-,TRBV18,CASSPGQDTEAFF,TGTGCCAGCTCTCCAGGACAGGACACTGAAGCTTTCTTT
TRBJ2-5,-,-,TRBV3-1/TRBV3-2,CASTRGIQETQYF,TGTGCCAGCACCCGGGGTATCCAAGAGACCCAGTACTTC
TRBJ2-2,TRBD2,once,TRBV3-1/TRBV3-2,CASSALAGGVELFF,TGTGCCAGCAGCGCACTAGCGGGGGGGGTGGAGCTGTTTTTT
TRBJ1-1,-,-,TRBV18,CASSQDSNTEAFF,TGTGCCAGCTCCCAGGACAGCAACACTGAAGCTTTCTTT
TRBJ2-1,-,-,TRBV10-3,CAISGSGGARRNEQFF,TGTGCCATCAGTGGATCGGGTGGGGCCCGTCGGAATGAGCAGTTCTTC
TRBJ1-2,TRBD1,few,TRBV19,CASSTLGQGANYGYTF,TGTGCCAGTAGTACACTTGGACAGGGAGCGAACTATGGCTACACCTTC